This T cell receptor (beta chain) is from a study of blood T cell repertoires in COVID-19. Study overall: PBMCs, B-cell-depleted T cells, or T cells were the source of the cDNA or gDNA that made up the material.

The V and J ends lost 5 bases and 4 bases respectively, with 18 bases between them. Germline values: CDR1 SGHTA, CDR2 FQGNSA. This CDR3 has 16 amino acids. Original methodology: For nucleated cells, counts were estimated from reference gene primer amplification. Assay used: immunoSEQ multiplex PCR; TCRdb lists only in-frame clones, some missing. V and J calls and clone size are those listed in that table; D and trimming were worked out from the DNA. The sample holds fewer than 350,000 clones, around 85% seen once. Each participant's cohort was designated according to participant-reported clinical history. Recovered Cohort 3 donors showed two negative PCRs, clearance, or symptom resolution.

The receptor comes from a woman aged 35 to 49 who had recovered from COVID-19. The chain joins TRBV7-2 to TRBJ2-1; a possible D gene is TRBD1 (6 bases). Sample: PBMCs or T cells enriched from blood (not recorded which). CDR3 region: CASSATDRTPYNEQFF. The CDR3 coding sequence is TGTGCCAGCAGCGCGACAGACAGGACGCCTTACAATGAGCAGTTCTTC. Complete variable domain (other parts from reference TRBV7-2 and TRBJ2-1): GAGVSQSPSNKVTEKGKDVELRCDPISGHTALYWYRQSLGQGLEFLIYFQGNSAPDKSGLPSDRFSAERTGGSVSTLTIQRTQQEDSAVYLCASSATDRTPYNEQFFGPGTRLTVL.